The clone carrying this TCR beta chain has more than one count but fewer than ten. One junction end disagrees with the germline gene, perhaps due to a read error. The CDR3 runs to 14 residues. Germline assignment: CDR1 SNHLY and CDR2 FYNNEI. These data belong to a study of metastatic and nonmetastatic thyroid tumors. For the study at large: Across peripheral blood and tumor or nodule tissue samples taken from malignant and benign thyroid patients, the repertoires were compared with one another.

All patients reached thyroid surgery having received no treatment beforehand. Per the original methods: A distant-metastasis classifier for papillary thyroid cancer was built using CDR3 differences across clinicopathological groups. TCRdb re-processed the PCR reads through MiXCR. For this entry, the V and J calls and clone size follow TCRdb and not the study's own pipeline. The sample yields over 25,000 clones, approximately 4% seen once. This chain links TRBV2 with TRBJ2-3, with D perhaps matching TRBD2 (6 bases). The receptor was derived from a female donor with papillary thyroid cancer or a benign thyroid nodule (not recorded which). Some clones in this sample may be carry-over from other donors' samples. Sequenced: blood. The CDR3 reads CASSVAVSTDTQYF. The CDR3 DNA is TGTGCCAGCAGTGTAGCGGTGAGCACGGATACGCAGTATTTT.